The 12 T cell receptor delta chains in this list originate from one sample, sequenced in a study of gamma-delta chains in newborns, infants, children (dated by TCRdb to between 2018 and 2020). Sequenced using an Illumina MiSeq. TCRdb reanalyzed the public reads with the CATT caller, and identical DNA sequences were merged afterwards. The sample table lists 3,500 to 4,500 delta-chain clones, approximately 2% of them with a count of one. The ten top clones hold about 15% of the sample. The source material was blood. The receptors stem from a child who was a newborn, infant or young child, either healthy, febrile or measles-vaccinated (not recorded which).

In its sample, this clone was seen a few times. For this DNA, TCRdb reports the protein of a much larger clone, which diverges at residue 14, most likely from a read error; the protein presented here is translated directly from the DNA. The chain links TRDV1 to TRDJ1; tentative D call: TRDD3 (5 bases). Germline V gives CDR1 TSWWSYY, CDR2 QGS. The length of the CDR3 is 17 residues. The CDR3 region is CALGELAGGAYTDNLIF. Here the CDR3 DNA reads TGTGCTCTTGGGGAACTGGCCGGGGGTGCGTACACCGATAACCTCATCTTT.

This clone turned up a few times. A far larger clone is only one base removed, so a read error is likely. CDR3 region: CACDTVGDAWDTRQMFF. The CDR3 coding sequence is TGTGCCTGTGACACCGTGGGGGATGCCTGGGACACCCGACAGATGTTTTTC. V is TRDV2 and J is TRDJ3, with TRDD3 matching 8 bases. Trimming removed 0 bases from V and 2 bases from J; junction bases left unmatched: 2. Germline V gene lookup returns CDR1 GEAIGNYY and CDR2 EKD. CDR3 size: 17 residues.

There are a few counts of this clone. The protein that TCRdb holds for this DNA derives from a much larger clone and differs from the translated DNA at residue 14, which likely indicates a read error; the protein shown here is translated from the DNA. The V and J genes are TRDV2 and TRDJ1; maybe TRDD3 (6 bases). Germline assignment: CDR1 GEAIGNYY and CDR2 EKD. The CDR3 sequence is 17 residues long. DNA of the CDR3: TGTGCCTGTGACCCTGCTGGGGATCGGCTGTACACCGATAATCTCATCTTT. Protein: CACDPAGDRLYTDNLIF.

A word on this clone: A read error is the likely source, as a far larger clone sits one nucleotide away. The sample contains more than one DNA sequence encoding this CDR3. The rearrangement joins TRDV2 to TRDJ3, with 11 bases matching TRDD3. CDR1 and CDR2 from the germline V gene are GEAIGNYY and EKD. The length of the CDR3 is 20 residues. Losses at the gene ends were 0 bases for V and 0 bases for J; bases not matched to a gene: 6. The chain's CDR3 is CACDTLPTGGYSWDTRQMFF. The CDR3 DNA reads TGTGCCTGTGACACCCTACCCACTGGGGGATACTCCTGGGACACCCGACAGATGTTTTTC.

Remarks on this clone: Since a much larger clone is just one base distant, this may be a read error. The J gene is TRDJ1, the V gene TRDV1; D is possibly TRDD3 (7 bases). The CDR3 sequence is 19 residues long. The germline gives CDR1 TSWWSYY, CDR2 QGS. The CDR3 DNA follows: TGTGCTCCTGGGGAACCCCGAACTTCCTTACTGGGGTACACCGATAAACTCATCTTT. Translating gives CAPGEPRTSLLGYTDKLIF.

Worth noting for this clone: This likely traces to a read error, being one base from a far larger clone. Distinct nucleotide sequences in the sample also encode this CDR3. This chain links TRAV29/DV5 with TRDJ3; 11 bases fit TRDD3. The germline CDR1 and CDR2 sequences are NSMFDY and ISSIKDK. The CDR3 is 18 residues long. CDR3 coding DNA: TGTGCAGCAAGCGTACTGGGGGATAGCTCCTGGGATACCCGACAGATGTTTTTC. This codes for CAASVLGDSSWDTRQMFF.

On this clone: The protein given by TCRdb reflects a much larger clone and differs at residue 11 from this DNA's translation, likely from a read error; the protein shown is the DNA's translation. Here the CDR3 DNA reads TGTGCCTGTGACAGACTGGGGGATACGCGGAACTCCTGGGACACCCGACAGATGTTTTTC. Translating gives CACDRLGDTRNSWDTRQMFF. The chain recombines TRDV2 with TRDJ3, with 13 bases that match TRDD3. Looked up from germline, CDR1 is GEAIGNYY and CDR2 is EKD. V lost 2 bases, J lost 0 bases, and 6 bases stayed unmatched. This CDR3 comprises 20 residues.

Remarks on this clone: TCRdb has a much larger clone's protein, which differs at residue 8 from the translation of this DNA, likely because of a read error; what is shown is the protein translated from the DNA. V gene TRDV1 combines with J gene TRDJ1, with no clear D. There are 15 residues in the CDR3. The germline V gene has CDR1 TSWWSYY and CDR2 QGS. V was trimmed by 0 bases and J by 2 bases, leaving 10 bases between them. As DNA, the CDR3 is TGTGCTCTTGGGGAACTTCCAACAAAGACCGATAAACTCATCTTT. Its protein is CALGELPTKTDKLIF.

This clone is medium-sized. Sequence at one end of the junction differs from germline and may be a read error. This sample includes further DNA sequences coding for the same CDR3. The chain couples TRDV3 to TRDJ1; D perhaps matches TRDD3 (5 bases). CDR3 length equals 13 residues. The germline CDR1 and CDR2 sequences are TVYSNPD and GDNSRS (reference sequence). The CDR3 bases are TGTGCCTTTAGGTGGATAGACACCGATAAACTCATCTTC. Protein product: CAFRWIDTDKLIF.

This clone has only a few counts. A far larger clone lies a single base away; this is likely a read error. In the same sample, other DNA sequences code for this CDR3. The rearrangement uses TRDV2 and TRDJ3; 11 bases are a match to TRDD3. The CDR3 has 19 residues. Germline CDR1 reads GEAIGNYY; CDR2 reads EKD. The CDR3 DNA sequence: TGTGCCTGTGACACCGGATGGGGGATACGCTCCTGGGACACCAGACAGATGTTTTTC. It encodes CACDTGWGIRSWDTRQMFF.

In this sample, this clone turned up a few times. TCRdb lists the protein of a much larger clone for this DNA, which differs at residue 12, so this is likely a read error; the protein given here is translated from the DNA itself. The CDR3 region has the DNA TGTGCCTGTGACACCCTACTGGGGGATACGCGGCTCTCCTGGGACACCCGACAGATGTTTTTC. The encoded protein is CACDTLLGDTRLSWDTRQMFF. The V and J genes are TRDV2 and TRDJ3, with 13 positions matching TRDD3. Germline-derived CDR1 and CDR2 are GEAIGNYY and EKD. The trim removed 0 bases at V and 0 bases at J, leaving 7 bases unmatched. The CDR3 has 21 residues.

This clone was observed a handful of times. This DNA translates differently at residue 4 from the TCRdb protein, which is that of a much larger clone; a read error is likely, and the protein shown is the DNA's own translation. The chain links TRDV2 to TRDJ2, with D unclear. The CDR3 is made up of 14 amino acids. The V gene lost 5 bases and the J gene lost 1 base, with 10 bases spanning the gap. The germline V gene has CDR1 GEAIGNYY and CDR2 EKD. Here the CDR3 reads CACVDGNLTAQLFF. The CDR3 coding sequence is TGTGCCTGTGTCGACGGAAATTTGACAGCACAACTCTTCTTT.